The present T cell receptor (beta chain) was sequenced within a study of T-cell memory formation after mild COVID-19. Overall study findings and caveats: CD4+ contracting clones were mainly CM and EM; CD8+ ones, EMRA.

5'RACE with constant-segment primers yielded barcoded, UMI-tagged TCR alpha and TCR beta cDNA libraries. MiXCR, applied by TCRdb to the 5' RACE reads, yields one record per CDR3 protein. The profile shows about 430,000 distinct CDR3 sequences, roughly 26% of them singletons. On this clonotype itself: Its specificity is unknown.

V shed 0 bases and J 10 bases; nucleotides not matched to a gene: 4. The CDR3 loop spans 15 amino acids. The germline CDR1 and CDR2 sequences are LGHDT and YNNKEL (reference sequence). This TCR was recovered from an adult woman who had mild COVID-19 (a few samples of this study predate the infection). Cell type and time point are not known. V and J are TRBV3-1 and TRBJ2-1, with 12 bases that match TRBD2. Material for sequencing was PBMCs or a T cell subset sorted from them (not recorded which). For the CDR3, the DNA is TGTGCCAGCAGCCAAGATAGGCTAGCGGGGGGGGAGCAGTTCTTC. This sequence encodes CASSQDRLAGGEQFF.